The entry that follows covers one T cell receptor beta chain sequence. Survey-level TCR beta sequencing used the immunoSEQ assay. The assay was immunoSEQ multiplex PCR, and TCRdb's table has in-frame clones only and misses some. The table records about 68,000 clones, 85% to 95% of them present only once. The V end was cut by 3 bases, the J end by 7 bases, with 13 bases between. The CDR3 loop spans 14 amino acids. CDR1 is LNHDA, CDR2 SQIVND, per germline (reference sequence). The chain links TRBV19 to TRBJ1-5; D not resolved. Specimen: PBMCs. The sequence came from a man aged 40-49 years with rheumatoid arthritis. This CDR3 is CASSISRGGQPQHF. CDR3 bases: TGTGCCAGTAGTATTAGCCGGGGTGGGCAGCCCCAGCATTTT.